This T cell receptor beta chain was documented in a study of cytomegalovirus exposure and HLA in healthy donors. Study as a whole: Most donors, around 81% of over 300 genotyped, fell in the Caucasian-associated ancestry cluster.

In this sample, this clone turned up a few times. The PCR had 60 Vbeta and 13 Jbeta primers. TCRdb's copy holds only in-frame clones and misses some; the assay was immunoSEQ multiplex PCR. The sample carries about 86,000 clones, about two thirds recorded once. Per the germline V gene, CDR1 is SGHRS and CDR2 is YFSETQ. The V end lost 5 bases, the J end lost 7 bases, and 21 bases lay between the germline ends. This CDR3 region has 15 residues. This sequence originates from a man aged 55 to 70 in good health and CMV-seronegative. The rearrangement uses TRBV5-1 and TRBJ1-2, with D perhaps TRBD1 (5 bases). Sequencing was performed on PBMCs. For the CDR3, the DNA is TGCGCCAGCAGGTCGACGTCCGACGGGAGGGGTGGCTACACCTTC. This translates into CASRSTSDGRGGYTF. The full variable domain, rest sourced from reference TRBV5-1 and TRBJ1-2, is KAGVTQTPRYLIKTRGQQVTLSCSPISGHRSVSWYQQTPGQGLQFLFEYFSETQRNKGNFPGRFSGRQFSNSRSEMNVSTLELGDSALYLCASRSTSDGRGGYTFGSGTRLTVV.